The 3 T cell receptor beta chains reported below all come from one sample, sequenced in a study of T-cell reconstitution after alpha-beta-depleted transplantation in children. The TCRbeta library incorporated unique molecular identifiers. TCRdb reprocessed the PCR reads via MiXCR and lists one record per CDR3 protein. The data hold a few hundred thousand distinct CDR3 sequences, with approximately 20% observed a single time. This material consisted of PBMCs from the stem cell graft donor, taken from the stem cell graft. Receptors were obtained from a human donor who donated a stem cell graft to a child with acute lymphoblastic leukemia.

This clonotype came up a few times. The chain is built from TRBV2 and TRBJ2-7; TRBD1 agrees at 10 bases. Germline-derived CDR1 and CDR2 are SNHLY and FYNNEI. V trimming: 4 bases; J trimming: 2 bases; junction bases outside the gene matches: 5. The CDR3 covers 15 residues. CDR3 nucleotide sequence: TGTGCCAGCAGTGTCTCCGGGACAGGGGCCTACGAGCAGTACTTC. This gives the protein CASSVSGTGAYEQYF.

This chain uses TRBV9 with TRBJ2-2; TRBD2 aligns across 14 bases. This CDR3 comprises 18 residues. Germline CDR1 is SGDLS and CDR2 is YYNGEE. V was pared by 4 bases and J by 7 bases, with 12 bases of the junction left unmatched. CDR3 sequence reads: CASSPGLAGVRWVGELFF. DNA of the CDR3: TGTGCCAGCAGCCCGGGACTAGCGGGAGTACGATGGGTCGGGGAGCTGTTTTTT.

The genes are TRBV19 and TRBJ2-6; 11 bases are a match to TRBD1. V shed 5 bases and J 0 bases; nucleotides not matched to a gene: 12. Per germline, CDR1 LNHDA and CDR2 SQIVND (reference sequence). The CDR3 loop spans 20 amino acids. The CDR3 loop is CASSPWTGGEIGSGANVLTF. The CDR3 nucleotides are TGTGCCAGTAGTCCTTGGACAGGGGGCGAAATAGGCTCTGGGGCCAACGTCCTGACTTTC.